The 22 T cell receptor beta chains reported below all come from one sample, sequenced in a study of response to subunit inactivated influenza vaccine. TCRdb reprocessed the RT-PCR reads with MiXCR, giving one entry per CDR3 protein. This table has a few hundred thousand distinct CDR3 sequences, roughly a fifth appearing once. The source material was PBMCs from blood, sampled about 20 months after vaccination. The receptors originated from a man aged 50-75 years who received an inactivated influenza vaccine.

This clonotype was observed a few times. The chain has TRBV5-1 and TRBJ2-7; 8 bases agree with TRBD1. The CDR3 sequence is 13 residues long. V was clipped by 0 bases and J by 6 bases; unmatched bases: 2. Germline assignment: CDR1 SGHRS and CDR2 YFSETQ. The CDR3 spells CASSLDRGSEQYF. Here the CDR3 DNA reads TGCGCCAGCAGCTTGGACAGGGGGTCCGAGCAGTACTTC.

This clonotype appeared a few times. CDR3 sequence: CAWSLGQQATNEKLFF. CDR3 bases: TGTGCCTGGAGTTTAGGGCAGCAAGCAACTAATGAAAAACTGTTTTTT. The V gene is TRBV30, the J gene TRBJ1-4; D call uncertain. V was cut by 2 bases and J by 0 bases, with 13 bases left in between. CDR3 length: 16 amino acids. CDR1 and CDR2 from the germline V gene are GTSNPN and SVGIG (reference sequence).

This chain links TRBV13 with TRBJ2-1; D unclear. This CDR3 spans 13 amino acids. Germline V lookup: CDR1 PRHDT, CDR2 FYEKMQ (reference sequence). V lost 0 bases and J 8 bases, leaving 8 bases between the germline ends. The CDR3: CASSLGQSDEQFF. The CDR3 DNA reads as TGTGCCAGCAGCTTAGGACAGAGCGATGAGCAGTTCTTC.

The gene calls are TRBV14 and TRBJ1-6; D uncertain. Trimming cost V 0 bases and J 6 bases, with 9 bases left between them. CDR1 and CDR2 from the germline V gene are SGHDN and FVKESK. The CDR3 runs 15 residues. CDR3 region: CASSQDRLFNSPLHF. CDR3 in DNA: TGTGCCAGCAGCCAAGACCGCCTGTTTAATTCACCCCTCCACTTT. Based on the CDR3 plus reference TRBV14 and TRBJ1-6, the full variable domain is EAGVTQFPSHSVIEKGQTVTLRCDPISGHDNLYWYRRVMGKEIKFLLHFVKESKQDESGMPNNRFLAERTGGTYSTLKVQPAELEDSGVYFCASSQDRLFNSPLHFGNGTRLTVT.

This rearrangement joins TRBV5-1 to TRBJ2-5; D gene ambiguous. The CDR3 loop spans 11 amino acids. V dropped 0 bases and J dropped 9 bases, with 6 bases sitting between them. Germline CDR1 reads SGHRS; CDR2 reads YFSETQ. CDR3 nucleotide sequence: TGCGCCAGCAGCTTGGAGGTGGCCCAGTACTTC. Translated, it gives CASSLEVAQYF.

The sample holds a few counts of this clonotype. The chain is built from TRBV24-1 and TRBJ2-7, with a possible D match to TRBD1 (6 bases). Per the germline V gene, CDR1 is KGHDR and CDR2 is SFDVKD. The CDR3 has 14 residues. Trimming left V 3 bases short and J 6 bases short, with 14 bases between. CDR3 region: CATSDAGTPSEQYF. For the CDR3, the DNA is TGTGCCACCAGTGATGCCGGGACACCTAGCGAGCAGTACTTC.

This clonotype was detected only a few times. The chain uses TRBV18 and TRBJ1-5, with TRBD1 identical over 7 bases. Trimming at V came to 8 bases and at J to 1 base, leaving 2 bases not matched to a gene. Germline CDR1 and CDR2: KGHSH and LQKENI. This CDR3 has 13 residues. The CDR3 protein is CASTTGSNQPQHF. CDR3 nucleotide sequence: TGTGCCAGCACGACAGGGAGCAATCAGCCCCAGCATTTT.

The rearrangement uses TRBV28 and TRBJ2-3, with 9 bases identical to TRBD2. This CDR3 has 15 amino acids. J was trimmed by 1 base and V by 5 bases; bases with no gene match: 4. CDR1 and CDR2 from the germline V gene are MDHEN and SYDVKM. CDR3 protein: CASSRLAVGTDTQYF. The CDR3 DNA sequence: TGTGCCAGCAGTAGACTAGCGGTGGGCACAGATACGCAGTATTTT.

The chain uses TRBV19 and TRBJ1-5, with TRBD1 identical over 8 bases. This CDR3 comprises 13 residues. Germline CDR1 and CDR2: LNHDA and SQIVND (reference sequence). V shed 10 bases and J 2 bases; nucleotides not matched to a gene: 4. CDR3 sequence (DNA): TGTGCCACCAAGGGACAGGGCAATCAGCCCCAGCATTTT. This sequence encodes CATKGQGNQPQHF.

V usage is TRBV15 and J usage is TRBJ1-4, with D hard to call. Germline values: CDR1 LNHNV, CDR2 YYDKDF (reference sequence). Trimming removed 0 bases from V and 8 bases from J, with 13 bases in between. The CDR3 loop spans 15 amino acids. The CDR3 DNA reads TGTGCCACCAGCAGAGACGGAGCTTCTGGGGAAAAACTGTTTTTT. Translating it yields CATSRDGASGEKLFF.

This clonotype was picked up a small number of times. As DNA, the CDR3 is TGCGCCAGCAGCCAAGACATACTCGGTTCCACCAACTATGGCTACACCTTC. This encodes CASSQDILGSTNYGYTF. The chain links TRBV4-3 to TRBJ1-2; D ambiguous. The CDR3 consists of 17 residues. V was trimmed by 0 bases and J by 2 bases, leaving 16 bases between them. Germline-derived CDR1 and CDR2 are LGHNA and YSLEER.

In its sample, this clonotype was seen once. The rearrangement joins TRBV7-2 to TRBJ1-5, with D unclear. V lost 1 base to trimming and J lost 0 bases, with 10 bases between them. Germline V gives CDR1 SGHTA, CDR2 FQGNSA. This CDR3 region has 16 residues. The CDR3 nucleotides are TGTGCCAGCAGCTTAGAGGGAAGAATTAGCAATCAGCCCCAGCATTTT. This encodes CASSLEGRISNQPQHF.

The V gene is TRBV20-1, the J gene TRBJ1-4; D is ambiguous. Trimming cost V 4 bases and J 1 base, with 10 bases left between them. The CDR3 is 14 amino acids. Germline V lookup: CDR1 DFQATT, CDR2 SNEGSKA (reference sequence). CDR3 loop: CSAIDRRTNEKLFF. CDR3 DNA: TGCAGTGCTATTGACCGGAGAACTAATGAAAAACTGTTTTTT.

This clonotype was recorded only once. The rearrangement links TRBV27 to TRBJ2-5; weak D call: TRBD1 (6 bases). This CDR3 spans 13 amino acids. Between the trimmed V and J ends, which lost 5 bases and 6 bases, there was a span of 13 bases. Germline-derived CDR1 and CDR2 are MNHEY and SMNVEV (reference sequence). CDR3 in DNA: TGTGCCAGCAGTCCCAGTTGGGGGCAGACCCAGTACTTC. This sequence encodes CASSPSWGQTQYF.

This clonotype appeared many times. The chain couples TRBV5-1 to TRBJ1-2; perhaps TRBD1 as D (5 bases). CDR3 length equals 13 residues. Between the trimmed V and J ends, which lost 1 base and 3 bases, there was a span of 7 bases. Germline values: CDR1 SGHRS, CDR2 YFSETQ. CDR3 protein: CASSLQGDYGYTF. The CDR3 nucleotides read TGCGCCAGCAGCTTGCAGGGTGACTATGGCTACACCTTC. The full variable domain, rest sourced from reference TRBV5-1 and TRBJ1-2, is KAGVTQTPRYLIKTRGQQVTLSCSPISGHRSVSWYQQTPGQGLQFLFEYFSETQRNKGNFPGRFSGRQFSNSRSEMNVSTLELGDSALYLCASSLQGDYGYTFGSGTRLTVV.

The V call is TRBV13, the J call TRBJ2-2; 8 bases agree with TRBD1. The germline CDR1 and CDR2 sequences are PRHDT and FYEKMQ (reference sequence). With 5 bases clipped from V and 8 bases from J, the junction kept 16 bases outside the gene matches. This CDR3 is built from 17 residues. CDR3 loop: CASSPRSDRGRPGELFF. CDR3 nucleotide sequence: TGTGCCAGCAGCCCACGGTCTGACAGGGGACGACCTGGGGAGCTGTTTTTT.

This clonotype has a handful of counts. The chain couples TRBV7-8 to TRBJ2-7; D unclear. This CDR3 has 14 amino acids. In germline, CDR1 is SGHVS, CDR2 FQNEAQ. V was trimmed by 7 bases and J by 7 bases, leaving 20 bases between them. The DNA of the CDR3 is TGTGCCAGCAACCCCCTTATCGGATTCTGGGAGCAGTACTTC. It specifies CASNPLIGFWEQYF.

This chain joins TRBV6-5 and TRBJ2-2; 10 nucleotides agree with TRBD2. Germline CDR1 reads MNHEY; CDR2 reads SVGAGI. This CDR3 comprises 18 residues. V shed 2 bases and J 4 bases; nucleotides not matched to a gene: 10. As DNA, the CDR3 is TGTGCCAGCAGTTACCCTAGAGGAGCGGGAGGGAGCACCGGGGAGCTGTTTTTT. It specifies CASSYPRGAGGSTGELFF.

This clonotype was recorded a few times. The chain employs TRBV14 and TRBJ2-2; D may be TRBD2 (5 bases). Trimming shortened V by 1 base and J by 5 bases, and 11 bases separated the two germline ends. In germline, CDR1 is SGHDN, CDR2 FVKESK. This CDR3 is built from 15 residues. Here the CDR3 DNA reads TGTGCCAGCAGCCAAGGCGGACTTAGGACCGGGGAGCTGTTTTTT. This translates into CASSQGGLRTGELFF.

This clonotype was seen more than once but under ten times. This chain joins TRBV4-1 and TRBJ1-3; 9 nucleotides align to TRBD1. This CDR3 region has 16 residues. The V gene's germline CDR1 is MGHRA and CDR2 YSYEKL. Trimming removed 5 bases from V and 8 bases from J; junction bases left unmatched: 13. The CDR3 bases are TGCGCCAGCAGCTTCCAAGCTGGACAGGGGACGCACACCATATATTTT. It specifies CASSFQAGQGTHTIYF.

CDR3 loop: CASSFPTSPRRGQETQYF. The CDR3 bases are TGCGCCAGCAGCTTTCCTACCTCGCCCCGCAGGGGGCAAGAGACCCAGTACTTC. V usage is TRBV5-1 and J usage is TRBJ2-5; TRBD1 agrees at 7 bases. The CDR3 contains 18 residues. J lost 2 bases, V lost 2 bases, and 15 bases had no gene match. In germline, CDR1 is SGHRS, CDR2 YFSETQ.

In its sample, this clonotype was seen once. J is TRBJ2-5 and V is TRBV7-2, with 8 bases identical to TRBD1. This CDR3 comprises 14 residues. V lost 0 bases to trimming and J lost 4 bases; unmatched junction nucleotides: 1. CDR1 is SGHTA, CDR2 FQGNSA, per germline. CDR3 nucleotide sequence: TGTGCCAGCAGCTTAGCCAGGGGGCGAGAGACCCAGTACTTC. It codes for CASSLARGRETQYF.